The source of this T cell receptor (beta chain) is a study of Graves' ophthalmopathy and Graves' hyperthyroidism. This clonotype has more than one count but fewer than ten. Its antigen is undetermined. Researchers took RNA transcripts and amplified TCR beta CDR3 regions from them. The first round was an RT-PCR with HTBI primers, and the second round was a multiplex PCR. A single record per CDR3 protein comes from TCRdb applying MiXCR to the multiplex PCR reads. The sample consists of almost 750,000 distinct CDR3 sequences, 40% of them appearing once. The study's findings and limits: An approximately 84% specificity and about 88% sensitivity were achieved by a 13-signature model that separated ophthalmopathy from stable hyperthyroidism. Detection in blood was also observed for most expanded thyroid clonotypes above 0.001 frequency.

CDR3 length equals 16 residues. Deletions cut 6 bases from V and 4 bases from J, with 21 bases between. Germline assignment: CDR1 SEHNR and CDR2 FQNEAQ (reference sequence). This receptor was obtained from an adult man with Graves' ophthalmopathy. The rearrangement uses TRBV7-9 and TRBJ2-5; D call uncertain. Sequenced sample: peripheral blood. CDR3 in amino acids: CASRGTEALSLETQYF. Written as DNA, the CDR3 is TGTGCCAGCAGGGGAACCGAAGCCCTGTCTCTAGAGACCCAGTACTTC.